This T cell receptor (beta chain) originates from a study of blood T cell repertoires in COVID-19. Germline assignment: CDR1 SGDLS and CDR2 YYNGEE. The length of the CDR3 is 13 residues. The germline V and J ends were trimmed by 4 bases and 5 bases, with 12 bases remaining between them. This clone was found once. Profiling relied on immunoSEQ multiplex PCR, and the TCRdb table lists in-frame clones only, not all of them. Of some 400,000 clones listed, approximately 91% are singletons. The sequence came from a woman aged 40 to 50 who had been exposed to COVID-19. The rearrangement joins TRBV9 to TRBJ1-1; unclear D gene. The specimen sequenced was PBMCs or T cells enriched from blood (not recorded which). CDR3 protein: CASSPGIRTEAFF. As DNA, the CDR3 is TGTGCCAGCAGCCCGGGGATTCGGACTGAAGCTTTCTTT.